This T cell receptor beta chain is from a study of human T cells and chemical hapten exposure. Time point described: patch test 2, 6 weeks after DPC sensitization. Treatment described: therapeutic diphenylcyclopropenone sensitization with weekly scalp DPC. TCRdb re-derived calls from the RACE reads in MiXCR, one entry per CDR3 protein. This sample has approximately 350,000 distinct CDR3 sequences, with under 6.5% found just once. The germline V gene encodes CDR1 SQVTM and CDR2 ANQGSEA. The CDR3 consists of 13 residues. As for this clonotype: At one boundary the junction diverges from the germline segment, which might be a read error.

The clonotype originates from a woman between 18 and 29 years old with alopecia areata. Some clones in this sample may be carry-over from other donors' samples. The chain recombines TRBV29-1 with TRBJ1-2; a weak D match, TRBD1 (5 bases). Here the sequenced sample was whole blood, taken in connection with sensitization to the hapten diphenylcyclopropenone (DPC). The CDR3 reads CSVEQFTQGLLDF. The CDR3 region has the DNA TGCAGCGTTGAACAGTTTACTCAGGGCTTATTGGATTTC.